The rows below give T cell receptor beta chains drawn from one sample of a study of cytomegalovirus exposure and HLA in healthy donors. Generated by immunoSEQ multiplex PCR, the TCRdb table keeps only in-frame clones and is missing some. The top ten clones hold roughly 8.8% of a sample with roughly 160,000 clones, over 75% of them seen once. Sequencing was performed on PBMCs. The receptors come from a man between 18 and 35 years old in good health and CMV-seropositive. Both conserved end residues are part of each CDR3. Each record gives: V gene, clone size, J gene, D gene, CDR3 DNA, CDR3 protein. The D gene is left open where the match is weak. Expanded clones get a size class; other rows say once, few or many, or leave the size out.

v_gene: TRBV4-3
abundance: NA
j_gene: TRBJ2-7
d_gene: NA
CDR3nt: TGCGCCAGCAGCCAAGTTGACGGGAGCACCTACGAGCAGTACTTC
CDR3aa: CASSQVDGSTYEQYF

v_gene: TRBV21-1
abundance: NA
j_gene: TRBJ2-7
d_gene: NA
CDR3nt: TGTGCCAGCAGCAAAGTGGTAGCGGGGACCTACGAGCAGTACTTC
CDR3aa: CASSKVVAGTYEQYF

v_gene: TRBV5-4
abundance: NA
j_gene: TRBJ2-1
d_gene: NA
CDR3nt: TGTGCCAGCAGCGTCTCTAGTAATGAGCAGTTCTTC
CDR3aa: CASSVSSNEQFF

v_gene: TRBV5-1
abundance: NA
j_gene: TRBJ2-3
d_gene: TRBD2
CDR3nt: TGCGCCAGCAGCTTTGCCGGCGGGGGAGATACGCAGTATTTT
CDR3aa: CASSFAGGGDTQYF

v_gene: TRBV27
abundance: NA
j_gene: TRBJ2-3
d_gene: NA
CDR3nt: TGTGCCAGCAGCCCTACTAGCATCCGCACAGATACGCAGTATTTT
CDR3aa: CASSPTSIRTDTQYF

v_gene: TRBV6-6
abundance: NA
j_gene: TRBJ1-3
d_gene: NA
CDR3nt: TGTGCCAGCGGGTCGAGGGTCTCTGGAAACACCATATATTTT
CDR3aa: CASGSRVSGNTIYF

v_gene: TRBV7-2
abundance: NA
j_gene: TRBJ2-1
d_gene: NA
CDR3nt: TGTGCCAGCAGACAGGGTGACGGCTATGAGCAGTTCTTC
CDR3aa: CASRQGDGYEQFF

v_gene: TRBV7-8
abundance: NA
j_gene: TRBJ2-1
d_gene: NA
CDR3nt: TGTGCCAGCAGCTTAGCTCCCCCCCCGACAAACTCCTACAATGAGCAGTTCTTC
CDR3aa: CASSLAPPPTNSYNEQFF

v_gene: TRBV7-9
abundance: NA
j_gene: TRBJ1-1
d_gene: NA
CDR3nt: TGTGCCAGCAGCTTATTTTCCTTCACAGGCCGAGACACTGAAGCTTTCTTT
CDR3aa: CASSLFSFTGRDTEAFF

v_gene: TRBV9
abundance: NA
j_gene: TRBJ1-1
d_gene: NA
CDR3nt: TGTGCCAGCAGCGACACACCAAACACTGAAGCTTTCTTT
CDR3aa: CASSDTPNTEAFF

v_gene: TRBV7-2
abundance: NA
j_gene: TRBJ1-1
d_gene: NA
CDR3nt: TGTGCCAGCAGTCGGACCGGGGTGGACACTGAAGCTTTCTTT
CDR3aa: CASSRTGVDTEAFF

v_gene: TRBV6-1
abundance: once
j_gene: TRBJ2-2
d_gene: TRBD1
CDR3nt: TGTGCCAGCAGTGAAAAACGGACAGGGGGCTCCGGGGAGCTGTTTTTT
CDR3aa: CASSEKRTGGSGELFF

v_gene: TRBV5-1
abundance: NA
j_gene: TRBJ2-2
d_gene: NA
CDR3nt: TGCGCCAGCAGCTTTGGGAGACCGAACACCGGGGAGCTGTTTTTT
CDR3aa: CASSFGRPNTGELFF

v_gene: TRBV10-3
abundance: few
j_gene: TRBJ1-1
d_gene: NA
CDR3nt: TGTGCCATCAGTGAGTCTTCTGTCCTCGGTACTGAAGCTTTCTTT
CDR3aa: CAISESSVLGTEAFF

v_gene: TRBV6-5
abundance: few
j_gene: TRBJ1-5
d_gene: NA
CDR3nt: TGTGCCAGCAGGGACAGTAGCAATCAGCCCCAGCATTTT
CDR3aa: CASRDSSNQPQHF

v_gene: TRBV14
abundance: NA
j_gene: TRBJ2-4
d_gene: NA
CDR3nt: TGTGCCAGCAGCCGCGTGAGAGACATTCAGTACTTC
CDR3aa: CASSRVRDIQYF

v_gene: TRBV19
abundance: NA
j_gene: TRBJ2-7
d_gene: NA
CDR3nt: TGTGCCAGTAGTATTCAGGGTAGCCCCTACGAGCAGTACTTC
CDR3aa: CASSIQGSPYEQYF

v_gene: TRBV2
abundance: NA
j_gene: TRBJ1-4
d_gene: NA
CDR3nt: TGTGCCAGCAGTGAACTACAGGAAGAAAAACTGTTTTTT
CDR3aa: CASSELQEEKLFF

v_gene: TRBV25-1
abundance: NA
j_gene: TRBJ1-4
d_gene: TRBD1
CDR3nt: TGTGCCAGCACCCAAGGACAGGGCAATGAAAAACTGTTTTTT
CDR3aa: CASTQGQGNEKLFF

v_gene: TRBV5-1
abundance: once
j_gene: TRBJ2-4
d_gene: TRBD1
CDR3nt: TGCGCCAGCAGGTCTGGGACAGACCTAGCCAAAAACATTCAGTACTTC
CDR3aa: CASRSGTDLAKNIQYF

v_gene: TRBV5-6
abundance: NA
j_gene: TRBJ2-2
d_gene: TRBD1
CDR3nt: TGTGCCAGCAGCCCGGGGACAGCGAAACCCCCGGGGACCGGGGAGCTGTTTTTT
CDR3aa: CASSPGTAKPPGTGELFF

v_gene: TRBV7-9
abundance: NA
j_gene: TRBJ2-3
d_gene: NA
CDR3nt: TGTGCCAGCAGCTTAAACAGGGGCGGGGCGGATACGCAGTATTTT
CDR3aa: CASSLNRGGADTQYF

v_gene: TRBV5-6
abundance: NA
j_gene: TRBJ1-2
d_gene: TRBD1
CDR3nt: TGTGCCAGCAGCTTCAAGTTACAGGGGGGCTATGGCTACACCTTC
CDR3aa: CASSFKLQGGYGYTF

v_gene: TRBV4-3
abundance: NA
j_gene: TRBJ1-2
d_gene: NA
CDR3nt: TGCGCCAGCAGCCAAGGCGTATTTGCGGGGAACTATGGCTACACCTTC
CDR3aa: CASSQGVFAGNYGYTF

v_gene: TRBV5-1
abundance: NA
j_gene: TRBJ2-3
d_gene: TRBD2
CDR3nt: TGCGCCAGCAGCCCGGAGTGGGGGGGTAGCACAGATACGCAGTATTTT
CDR3aa: CASSPEWGGSTDTQYF

v_gene: TRBV15
abundance: NA
j_gene: TRBJ2-7
d_gene: NA
CDR3nt: TGTGCCACCAGCAGAGATGCGCTGCTATACGAGCAGTACTTC
CDR3aa: CATSRDALLYEQYF

v_gene: TRBV30
abundance: few
j_gene: TRBJ2-1
d_gene: NA
CDR3nt: TGTGCCTGGGGGGGCTTGTGGGGGCGAGTCAATGAGCAGTTCTTC
CDR3aa: CAWGGLWGRVNEQFF

v_gene: TRBV9
abundance: NA
j_gene: TRBJ2-3
d_gene: TRBD2
CDR3nt: TGTGCCAGCAGCGTATCTCCGGCGGGAGGCACAGATACGCAGTATTTT
CDR3aa: CASSVSPAGGTDTQYF

v_gene: TRBV4-3
abundance: NA
j_gene: TRBJ2-1
d_gene: TRBD1
CDR3nt: TGCGCCAGCAGCCAAGGGGAAGACAGGGGGCTTGGTGAGCAGTTCTTC
CDR3aa: CASSQGEDRGLGEQFF

v_gene: TRBV5-1
abundance: NA
j_gene: TRBJ2-7
d_gene: NA
CDR3nt: TGCGCCAGCAGCTCTACCTTAGGACAGCTATCCTACGAGCAGTACTTC
CDR3aa: CASSSTLGQLSYEQYF

v_gene: TRBV7-2
abundance: NA
j_gene: TRBJ1-2
d_gene: NA
CDR3nt: TGTGCCAGCAGCTACACCCTGGCGGCGACTAACTATGGCTACACCTTC
CDR3aa: CASSYTLAATNYGYTF

v_gene: TRBV19
abundance: NA
j_gene: TRBJ2-6
d_gene: NA
CDR3nt: TGTGCCAGTCATCGGTTTAGCGGCTCTGGGGCCAACGTCCTGACTTTC
CDR3aa: CASHRFSGSGANVLTF

v_gene: TRBV20-1
abundance: NA
j_gene: TRBJ2-2
d_gene: NA
CDR3nt: TGCAGTGCGGCCGGGGGTGGGGAGCTGTTTTTT
CDR3aa: CSAAGGGELFF

v_gene: TRBV10-3
abundance: once
j_gene: TRBJ1-1
d_gene: TRBD1
CDR3nt: TGTGCCATCAGCACACCGGGACAGGGGAACACTGAAGCTTTCTTT
CDR3aa: CAISTPGQGNTEAFF

v_gene: TRBV6-5
abundance: NA
j_gene: TRBJ1-4
d_gene: TRBD1
CDR3nt: TGTGCCAGCAGTCACAGGGGGAGGGATGAAAAACTGTTTTTT
CDR3aa: CASSHRGRDEKLFF

v_gene: TRBV10-1
abundance: NA
j_gene: TRBJ2-1
d_gene: TRBD2
CDR3nt: TGCGCCAGCAGCCGAGAACTCGGCGGGGGTATATACAATGAGCAGTTCTTC
CDR3aa: CASSRELGGGIYNEQFF

v_gene: TRBV5-1
abundance: NA
j_gene: TRBJ2-5
d_gene: TRBD1
CDR3nt: TGCGCCAGCAGCTTGCAAGGGGGCGCGGAGACCCAGTACTTC
CDR3aa: CASSLQGGAETQYF

v_gene: TRBV7-2
abundance: NA
j_gene: TRBJ2-7
d_gene: TRBD1
CDR3nt: TGTGCCAGCAGTTACGGGACAGACTACGAGCAGTACTTC
CDR3aa: CASSYGTDYEQYF

v_gene: TRBV7-8
abundance: NA
j_gene: TRBJ1-1
d_gene: TRBD1
CDR3nt: TGTGCCAGCAGCTTAGCCGGACAGGGAATTGGGGGGTCTTTCTTT
CDR3aa: CASSLAGQGIGGSFF

v_gene: TRBV9
abundance: NA
j_gene: TRBJ2-7
d_gene: NA
CDR3nt: TGTGCCAGCAGCTCGACCGGGACAAGCTACGAGCAGTACTTC
CDR3aa: CASSSTGTSYEQYF

v_gene: TRBV30
abundance: NA
j_gene: TRBJ2-7
d_gene: TRBD2
CDR3nt: TGTGCCTGGAGTGTGCAGACTAGCGGGGGCCCATACTACGAGCAGTACTTC
CDR3aa: CAWSVQTSGGPYYEQYF

v_gene: TRBV5-1
abundance: NA
j_gene: TRBJ1-1
d_gene: NA
CDR3nt: TGCGCCAGCAGCAGCCTTAAACCAGGGGAAACTGAAGCTTTCTTT
CDR3aa: CASSSLKPGETEAFF

v_gene: TRBV19
abundance: NA
j_gene: TRBJ2-7
d_gene: NA
CDR3nt: TGTGCCAGTAGCGCCGGGACAAAGTCCTACGAGCAGTACTTC
CDR3aa: CASSAGTKSYEQYF

v_gene: TRBV6-5
abundance: NA
j_gene: TRBJ2-1
d_gene: TRBD1
CDR3nt: TGTGCCAGCAGGAGACAGGGCGGTAAGGGCAATGAGCAGTTCTTC
CDR3aa: CASRRQGGKGNEQFF

v_gene: TRBV20-1
abundance: NA
j_gene: TRBJ1-3
d_gene: NA
CDR3nt: TGCAGTGCTAGGGGGGGGGACACCATATATTTT
CDR3aa: CSARGGDTIYF

v_gene: TRBV5-1
abundance: NA
j_gene: TRBJ2-5
d_gene: NA
CDR3nt: TGCGCCAGCAGCTTATCCGGACAGGGAGGGGAGACCCAGTACTTC
CDR3aa: CASSLSGQGGETQYF

v_gene: TRBV9
abundance: NA
j_gene: TRBJ2-7
d_gene: NA
CDR3nt: TGTGCCAGCAGCGTATTTCCGGGAATCCACGAGCAGTACTTC
CDR3aa: CASSVFPGIHEQYF

v_gene: TRBV6-5
abundance: NA
j_gene: TRBJ2-3
d_gene: TRBD2
CDR3nt: TGTGCCAGCCGTCCGCTAGCGGGGCGATATACGCAGTATTTT
CDR3aa: CASRPLAGRYTQYF

v_gene: TRBV14
abundance: NA
j_gene: TRBJ2-3
d_gene: TRBD2
CDR3nt: TGTGCCAGCAGCCGGACTAGCGGGGTTGATACGCAGTATTTT
CDR3aa: CASSRTSGVDTQYF

v_gene: TRBV29-1
abundance: NA
j_gene: TRBJ1-5
d_gene: NA
CDR3nt: TGCAGCGTTGGAGCCGCCCTAAATCAGCCCCAGCATTTT
CDR3aa: CSVGAALNQPQHF

v_gene: TRBV9
abundance: NA
j_gene: TRBJ2-1
d_gene: TRBD1
CDR3nt: TGTGCCAGCAGCGTAGCTTGGGCCGGACGGACAGGCAATGAGCAGTTCTTC
CDR3aa: CASSVAWAGRTGNEQFF

v_gene: TRBV4-1
abundance: NA
j_gene: TRBJ1-1
d_gene: TRBD1
CDR3nt: TGCGCCAGCCGAAGGACAGGGGGCGTTGAAGCTTTCTTT
CDR3aa: CASRRTGGVEAFF

v_gene: TRBV7-2
abundance: NA
j_gene: TRBJ2-1
d_gene: TRBD2
CDR3nt: TGTGCCAGCAGCTTAGGTAGCGGGGGTCACAATGAGCAGTTCTTC
CDR3aa: CASSLGSGGHNEQFF

v_gene: TRBV7-9
abundance: NA
j_gene: TRBJ1-2
d_gene: NA
CDR3nt: TGTGCCAGCAGCTTAGGTACTAACTATGGCTACACCTTC
CDR3aa: CASSLGTNYGYTF

v_gene: TRBV4-1
abundance: NA
j_gene: TRBJ1-2
d_gene: NA
CDR3nt: TGCGCCAGCAGCCAAGATACAGGGTCCTATAACTATGGCTACACCTTC
CDR3aa: CASSQDTGSYNYGYTF

v_gene: TRBV7-2
abundance: NA
j_gene: TRBJ1-5
d_gene: NA
CDR3nt: TGTGCCAGCAGCTTAGCGTCAGGCGATCAGCCCCAGCATTTT
CDR3aa: CASSLASGDQPQHF

v_gene: TRBV27
abundance: once
j_gene: TRBJ2-7
d_gene: NA
CDR3nt: TGTGCCAGCAGTTTTGGGGAGACCTACGAGCAGTACTTC
CDR3aa: CASSFGETYEQYF